This TCR beta chain was identified in a study of spatial heterogeneity in lung cancer. Time point defined: blood at routine non-recurrence follow-up after resection. TCRdb passed the 5' RACE reads through MiXCR, listing each CDR3 protein once. This sample has fewer than 30,000 distinct CDR3 sequences, with roughly 9.7% found just once. This clonotype has only a few counts. V gave up 5 bases and J gave up 3 bases, with 16 bases separating them. This CDR3 spans 15 amino acids. From germline, CDR1 is MNHEY and CDR2 SMNVEV (reference sequence). This TCR came from a male donor with early-stage non-small cell lung cancer. The chain carries TRBV27 and TRBJ1-1, with D perhaps TRBD1 (5 bases). The material was PBMCs, obtained at follow-up. CDR3 sequence reads: CASSPGLGGDTEAFF. The CDR3 nucleotides are TGTGCCAGCAGTCCCGGTTTGGGAGGGGACACTGAAGCTTTCTTT.